This entry lists 27 T cell receptor beta chains sequenced from one sample in a study of OX40 agonist ivuxolimab in advanced cancers. Only in-frame clones appear in the TCRdb table, and some are missing; sequencing was by immunoSEQ multiplex PCR. The sample shows roughly 74,000 clones, 94% of them seen only once. Sequences were derived from CD4+ or CD8+ T cells sorted from blood, sampled in a trial of the OX40 agonist ivuxolimab. Receptors were obtained from an adult with an advanced solid tumor such as melanoma, head and neck, liver or kidney cancer.

The chain recombines TRBV9 with TRBJ2-7, with 8 bases fitting TRBD2. This CDR3 region has 14 residues. The J segment lost 5 bases and the V segment lost 4 bases, leaving 8 bases of the junction unmatched. Germline V gene lookup returns CDR1 SGDLS and CDR2 YYNGEE. In nucleotides, the CDR3 is TGTGCCAGCAGCTTTAGCGGGGTAGCCCACGAGCAGTACTTC. The encoded protein is CASSFSGVAHEQYF.

The chain carries TRBV7-9 and TRBJ1-6; D might be TRBD1 (5 bases). Germline V gene data show CDR1 as SEHNR and CDR2 as FQNEAQ (reference sequence). This CDR3 region has 15 residues. The V and J ends lost 5 bases and 9 bases respectively, with 17 bases between them. For the CDR3, the DNA is TGTGCCAGCAGCCTGCCCGGGGGTCCCAGTTCACCCCTCCACTTT. Its protein is CASSLPGGPSSPLHF.

This chain joins TRBV7-6 and TRBJ2-7, with 8 bases that match TRBD1. Germline V lookup: CDR1 SGHVS, CDR2 FNYEAQ. The CDR3 sequence is 13 residues long. With V trimmed by 5 bases and J by 3 bases, 3 bases remained unmatched. The CDR3 protein is CASSPGTGYEQYF. The CDR3 DNA reads TGTGCCAGCAGCCCGGGGACAGGCTACGAGCAGTACTTC.

The DNA for the CDR3 is TGTGCCAGCAGCTTAGAACGGAGCCCATACCTCTACGAAGCCGAGCAGTACTTC. It encodes CASSLERSPYLYEAEQYF. J is TRBJ2-7 and V is TRBV7-2; no clear D gene. This CDR3 has 18 amino acids. The V end was cut by 1 base, the J end by 6 bases, with 25 bases between. Germline CDR1 and CDR2: SGHTA and FQGNSA.

The chain couples TRBV9 to TRBJ2-3, with D perhaps TRBD2 (5 bases). CDR3 length: 14 amino acids. CDR1 is SGDLS and CDR2 is YYNGEE in the germline V gene. V was trimmed by 1 base and J by 2 bases, leaving 8 bases between them. CDR3 residues: CASSVPDSTDTQYF. CDR3 nucleotide sequence: TGTGCCAGCAGCGTACCGGACTCCACAGATACGCAGTATTTT.

The gene calls are TRBV7-2 and TRBJ2-1; the match to TRBD1 covers 7 bases. V shed 5 bases, J shed 4 bases, and the junction held 8 bases outside the gene matches. This CDR3 is built from 15 residues. Germline assignment: CDR1 SGHTA and CDR2 FQGNSA. In DNA form, the CDR3 reads TGTGCCAGCAGCCTCTTAGGGACAGCATACAATGAGCAGTTCTTC. Residues: CASSLLGTAYNEQFF.

The genes are TRBV6-5 and TRBJ1-1, with D hard to call. CDR1 and CDR2 (germline): MNHEY, SVGAGI. V lost 6 bases to trimming and J lost 2 bases, with 7 bases between them. This CDR3 is 12 amino acids long. The CDR3 sequence: CASRRINTEAFF. The CDR3 bases are TGTGCCAGCAGACGGATTAACACTGAAGCTTTCTTT.

This rearrangement joins TRBV4-1 to TRBJ1-1; perhaps TRBD1 as D (5 bases). Germline CDR1 MGHRA, CDR2 YSYEKL. The germline V and J ends were trimmed by 1 base and 5 bases, with 23 bases remaining between them. The CDR3 covers 18 residues. The CDR3 protein is CASSQVYPMGVPGTEAFF. Written as DNA, the CDR3 is TGCGCCAGCAGCCAAGTTTACCCAATGGGGGTACCAGGGACTGAAGCTTTCTTT.

The genes are TRBV7-9 and TRBJ2-7, with 10 bases lining up with TRBD1. Trimming removed 3 bases from V and 5 bases from J; junction bases left unmatched: 13. The CDR3 totals 17 residues. The germline V gene encodes CDR1 SEHNR and CDR2 FQNEAQ (reference sequence). The CDR3: CASSLAQGGTGDNEQYF. CDR3 coding DNA: TGTGCCAGCAGCTTGGCCCAGGGTGGGACAGGGGATAACGAGCAGTACTTC.

J is TRBJ2-3 and V is TRBV7-9; D is unclear. This CDR3 has 13 residues. The germline CDR1 and CDR2 sequences are SEHNR and FQNEAQ (reference sequence). Trimming removed 3 bases from V and 1 base from J, with 5 bases in between. CDR3 amino acids: CASSFRGTDTQYF. CDR3 coding DNA: TGTGCCAGCAGCTTTAGAGGCACAGATACGCAGTATTTT.

The V gene is TRBV6-1, the J gene TRBJ1-5; D ambiguous. The CDR3 totals 14 residues. The V and J ends lost 7 bases and 5 bases respectively, with 15 bases between them. CDR1 is MNHNS, CDR2 SASEGT, per germline. The DNA for the CDR3 is TGTGCCAGCACCCTGAAGGGCGGCGATCAGCCCCAGCATTTT. Translating it yields CASTLKGGDQPQHF.

The chain employs TRBV4-1 and TRBJ2-7; D unresolved. The V end was cut by 4 bases, the J end by 3 bases, with 7 bases between. The CDR3 spans 12 residues. CDR1 is MGHRA, CDR2 YSYEKL, per germline. This CDR3 reads CASSPSNYEQYF. Written as DNA, the CDR3 is TGCGCCAGCAGCCCGAGCAACTACGAGCAGTACTTC.

The chain combines TRBV7-9 with TRBJ2-7, with D possibly being TRBD2 (5 bases). This CDR3 is built from 14 residues. Looked up from germline, CDR1 is SEHNR and CDR2 is FQNEAQ (reference sequence). V lost 5 bases and J lost 6, with 17 bases in between. CDR3 nucleotides: TGTGCCAGCAGCCCGCACGCCGGGAACCCCGAGCAGTACTTC. As protein: CASSPHAGNPEQYF.

The rearrangement joins TRBV20-1 to TRBJ1-1; D may be TRBD1 (6 bases). The V and J ends lost 6 bases and 9 bases respectively, with 14 bases between them. Germline lookup yields CDR1 DFQATT and CDR2 SNEGSKA (reference sequence). CDR3 length: 11 residues. This CDR3 is CSAPLGAQAFF. CDR3 coding DNA: TGCAGTGCCCCCCTGGGGGCACAAGCTTTCTTT.

The chain is built from TRBV6-6 and TRBJ1-3; 7 positions match TRBD1. The CDR3 covers 14 residues. V was clipped by 6 bases and J by 2 bases; unmatched bases: 4. Germline CDR1 reads MNHNY; CDR2 reads SVGAGI (reference sequence). The CDR3 loop reads CASSYTGAGNTIYF. As DNA, the CDR3 is TGTGCCAGCAGCTATACAGGGGCTGGAAACACCATATATTTT.

This clone is a singleton in its sample. The V call is TRBV18, the J call TRBJ1-1; no firm D call. Germline CDR1 KGHSH, CDR2 LQKENI. Between the trimmed V and J ends, which lost 2 bases and 1 base, there was a span of 5 bases. The CDR3 contains 13 residues. The CDR3 DNA sequence: TGTGCCAGCTCACCAAAAACGAACACTGAAGCTTTCTTT. Amino acids: CASSPKTNTEAFF.

The rearrangement links TRBV4-3 to TRBJ2-3; no clear D. Trimming removed 0 bases from V and 0 bases from J, with 19 bases in between. Germline values: CDR1 LGHNA, CDR2 YSLEER. The CDR3 runs to 19 residues. The CDR3 sequence is CASSQDRYLVQESTDTQYF. The CDR3 region has the DNA TGCGCCAGCAGCCAAGATAGGTATCTTGTTCAGGAGAGCACAGATACGCAGTATTTT.

The J gene is TRBJ2-7, the V gene TRBV6-6, with D possibly matching TRBD2 (5 bases). Germline V gene data show CDR1 as MNHNY and CDR2 as SVGAGI (reference sequence). V lost 6 bases, J lost 6 bases, and 15 bases lay in between. The CDR3 consists of 13 residues. CDR3 region: CASSPEGWVEQYF. The CDR3 region has the DNA TGTGCCAGCAGCCCTGAGGGCTGGGTCGAGCAGTACTTC.

V gene TRBV6-5 combines with J gene TRBJ2-7, with D perhaps TRBD1 (6 bases). Trimming removed 5 bases at V and 1 base at J, with 9 bases between. The CDR3 sequence is 13 residues long. CDR1 MNHEY and CDR2 SVGAGI come from the germline V gene. The CDR3 reads CASSPDSSYEQYF. The DNA of the CDR3 is TGTGCCAGCAGTCCGGACAGTTCCTACGAGCAGTACTTC.

This clone occurred once. The junction departs from the called germline gene at one end, perhaps through a read error. V and J are TRBV7-8 and TRBJ1-1; tentatively, D is TRBD1 (6 bases). This CDR3 has 14 residues. Germline V lookup: CDR1 SGHVS, CDR2 FQNEAQ. The CDR3 sequence: CASSLWGPGTKAFF. Here the CDR3 DNA reads TGTGCCAGCAGCTTGTGGGGGCCGGGCACTAAAGCTTTCTTT.

V gene TRBV7-2 combines with J gene TRBJ2-1; D uncertain. This CDR3 contains 15 residues. Per the germline V gene, CDR1 is SGHTA and CDR2 is FQGNSA. V gave up 4 bases and J gave up 7 bases, with 17 bases separating them. CDR3 sequence: CASSSPGIGFNEQFF. DNA for the CDR3: TGTGCCAGCAGCTCCCCGGGCATTGGGTTTAATGAGCAGTTCTTC.

This sequence joins TRBV7-2 and TRBJ1-4; D unclear. Trimming removed 3 bases from V and 7 bases from J, with 12 bases in between. CDR3 length: 14 amino acids. CDR1 and CDR2 (germline): SGHTA, FQGNSA. CDR3 bases: TGTGCCAGCAGCTTGGGGTCCAACCCTGAAAAACTGTTTTTT. Its protein is CASSLGSNPEKLFF.

This clone was recorded only once. The chain carries TRBV5-1 and TRBJ1-1; a weak D match, TRBD1 (6 bases). From germline, CDR1 is SGHRS and CDR2 YFSETQ. The CDR3 length is 14 residues. V shed 0 bases and J shed 6 bases, with 12 bases lying between them. CDR3 in amino acids: CASSLVGGFAEAFF. CDR3 DNA: TGCGCCAGCAGCTTGGTAGGGGGGTTCGCTGAAGCTTTCTTT.

This rearrangement joins TRBV19 to TRBJ1-1; 7 bases align to TRBD1. The V gene end was trimmed by 4 bases and the J gene end by 3 bases; junction bases not matched to a gene: 5. This CDR3 spans 14 amino acids. Germline V CDR1 and CDR2: LNHDA, SQIVND (reference sequence). CDR3 residues: CASSTQGGYTEAFF. Here the CDR3 DNA reads TGTGCCAGTAGTACCCAGGGGGGGTACACTGAAGCTTTCTTT.

The chain recombines TRBV6-5 with TRBJ1-5; D not resolved. This CDR3 is 13 amino acids long. Trimming shortened V by 0 bases and J by 7 bases, and 7 bases separated the two germline ends. The germline V gene has CDR1 MNHEY and CDR2 SVGAGI. CDR3 nucleotide sequence: TGTGCCAGCAGTTACTCCACGCGCCAGCCCCAGCATTTT. It encodes CASSYSTRQPQHF.

J is TRBJ1-4 and V is TRBV30; D is ambiguous. Germline assignment: CDR1 GTSNPN and CDR2 SVGIG (reference sequence). The length of the CDR3 is 16 residues. Trimming took off 2 bases at V and 5 bases at J, with 18 bases between the two ends. CDR3 nucleotide sequence: TGTGCCTGGAGTATAACCCGACTGAATATAAATGAAAAACTGTTTTTT. It translates to CAWSITRLNINEKLFF.

Regarding this clone: The sample holds other DNA sequences that translate to the same CDR3. V is TRBV5-6 and J is TRBJ1-1; no reliable D call. The V gene's germline CDR1 is SGHDT and CDR2 YYEEEE. V lost 2 bases and J lost 5, with 4 bases in between. The CDR3 spans 11 residues. In DNA, the CDR3 is TGTGCCAGCAGCTTTGGTACTGAAGCTTTCTTT. Amino acids: CASSFGTEAFF. The full variable domain, completed using reference TRBV5-6 and TRBJ1-1, is DAGVTQSPTHLIKTRGQQVTLRCSPKSGHDTVSWYQQALGQGPQFIFQYYEEEERQRGNFPDRFSGHQFPNYSSELNVNALLLGDSALYLCASSFGTEAFFGQGTRLTVV.